The T cell receptor beta chain described here comes from a study of PD-1 blockade in classical Hodgkin lymphoma. Points from the study as a whole: At C4D1, TCR diversity had climbed significantly for CD4+ cells, though not for CD8+ cells. Diminished baseline TCR diversity has been reported in newly diagnosed patients relative to healthy donors. Patients newly diagnosed and complete responders had comparable baseline diversity.

In its sample, this clone was seen once. Its antigen is unknown. The germline gives CDR1 SGHRS, CDR2 YFSETQ. Trimming cost V 1 base and J 1 base, with 9 bases left between them. The CDR3 is 15 residues long. After autologous stem cell transplantation all patients relapsed, and prior brentuximab vedotin exposure differed between cohorts. Best responses included complete response and partial response; otherwise, the best response was progressive disease. Only in-frame clones appear in the TCRdb table, and some are missing; sequencing was by immunoSEQ multiplex PCR. The data show around 41,000 clones, less than 80% seen once.

This TCR was recovered from a human donor with classical Hodgkin lymphoma. The sequenced sample was peripheral blood mononuclear cells (PBMCs), obtained at baseline. The rearrangement uses TRBV5-1 and TRBJ1-5; possibly TRBD1 for D (5 bases). The CDR3 sequence: CASSLLGASNQPQHF. The DNA for the CDR3 is TGCGCCAGCAGCTTGCTAGGGGCCAGCAATCAGCCCCAGCATTTT.